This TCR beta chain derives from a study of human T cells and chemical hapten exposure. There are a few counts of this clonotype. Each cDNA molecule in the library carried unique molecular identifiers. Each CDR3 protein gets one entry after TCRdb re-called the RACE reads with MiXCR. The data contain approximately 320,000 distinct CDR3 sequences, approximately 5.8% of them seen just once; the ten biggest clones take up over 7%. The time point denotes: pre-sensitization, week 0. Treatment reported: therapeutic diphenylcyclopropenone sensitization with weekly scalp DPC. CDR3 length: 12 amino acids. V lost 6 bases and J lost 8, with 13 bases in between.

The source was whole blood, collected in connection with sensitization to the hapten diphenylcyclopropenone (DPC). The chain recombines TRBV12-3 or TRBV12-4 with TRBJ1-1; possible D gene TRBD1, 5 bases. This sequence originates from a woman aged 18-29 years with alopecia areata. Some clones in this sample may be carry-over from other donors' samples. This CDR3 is CASRPGGVEAFF. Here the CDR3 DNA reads TGTGCCAGCAGGCCCGGAGGGGTAGAAGCTTTCTTT.